A single TCR beta chain is shown here with its context. They built TCR cDNA with 5'RACE template switching, a step that put in a universal primer site and UMIs. TCRdb redid the calling of the 5' RACE reads with MiXCR, one entry per CDR3 protein. The profile shows about 320,000 distinct CDR3 sequences, around 12% of them singletons. This sample is drawn from a study of T cells after yellow fever vaccination. As for the study in general: The fractions with low cell numbers were processed using SMART-Seq v4 Ultra Low Input.

CDR3 size: 13 residues. Germline-derived CDR1 and CDR2 are LNHDA and SQIVND (reference sequence). V lost 5 bases to trimming and J lost 2 bases, with 8 bases between them. The source is a man between 18 and 35 years old who received the YFV17D yellow fever vaccine. The rearrangement joins TRBV19 to TRBJ2-3, with D perhaps TRBD1 or TRBD2 (5 bases each). Sequencing was performed on CD4+ T cells sorted from PBMCs, taken 15 days after the yellow fever booster vaccination. The CDR3 DNA follows: TGTGCCAGTAGTCGGGGCTTCACAGATACGCAGTATTTT. Translating gives CASSRGFTDTQYF.